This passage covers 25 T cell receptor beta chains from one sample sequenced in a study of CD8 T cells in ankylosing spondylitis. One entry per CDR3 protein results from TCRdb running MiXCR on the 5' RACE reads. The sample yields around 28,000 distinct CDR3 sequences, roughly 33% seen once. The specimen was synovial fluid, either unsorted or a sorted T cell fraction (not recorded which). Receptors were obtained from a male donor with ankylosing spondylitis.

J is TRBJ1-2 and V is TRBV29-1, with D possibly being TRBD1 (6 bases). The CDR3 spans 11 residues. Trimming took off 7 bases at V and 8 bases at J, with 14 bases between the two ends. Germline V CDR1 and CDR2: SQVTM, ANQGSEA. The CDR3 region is CSATLQGGYTF. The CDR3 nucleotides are TGCAGCGCCACCCTCCAGGGGGGCTACACCTTC. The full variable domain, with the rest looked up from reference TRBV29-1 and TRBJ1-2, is SAVISQKPSRDICQRGTSLTIQCQVDSQVTMMFWYRQQPGQSLTLIATANQGSEATYESGFVIDKFPISRPNLTFSTLTVSNMSPEDSSIYLCSATLQGGYTFGSGTRLTVV.

CDR3 sequence: CASSSRGARETQYF. The CDR3 DNA is TGTGCCAGCTCATCCCGGGGGGCGAGAGAGACCCAGTACTTC. V and J are TRBV18 and TRBJ2-5; D is perhaps TRBD2 (7 bases). V lost 5 bases and J lost 4, with 14 bases in between. Per the germline V gene, CDR1 is KGHSH and CDR2 is LQKENI. The CDR3 spans 14 residues.

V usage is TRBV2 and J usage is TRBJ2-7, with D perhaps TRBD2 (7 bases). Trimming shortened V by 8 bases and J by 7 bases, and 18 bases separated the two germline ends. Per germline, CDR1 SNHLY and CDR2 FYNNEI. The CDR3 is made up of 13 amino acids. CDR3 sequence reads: CASAEQGRGEQYV. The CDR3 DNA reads TGTGCCAGCGCTGAGCAGGGGCGGGGGGAGCAGTACGTC.

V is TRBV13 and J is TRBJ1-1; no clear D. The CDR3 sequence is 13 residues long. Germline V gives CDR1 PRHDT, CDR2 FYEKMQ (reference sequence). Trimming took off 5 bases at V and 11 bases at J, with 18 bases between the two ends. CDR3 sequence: CASSPVDFIWAFF. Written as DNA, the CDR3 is TGTGCCAGCAGCCCGGTAGACTTTATATGGGCTTTCTTT. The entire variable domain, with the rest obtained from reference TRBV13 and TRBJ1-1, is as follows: AAGVIQSPRHLIKEKRETATLKCYPIPRHDTVYWYQQGPGQDPQFLISFYEKMQSDKGSIPDRFSAQQFSDYHSELNMSSLELGDSALYFCASSPVDFIWAFFGQGTRLTVV.

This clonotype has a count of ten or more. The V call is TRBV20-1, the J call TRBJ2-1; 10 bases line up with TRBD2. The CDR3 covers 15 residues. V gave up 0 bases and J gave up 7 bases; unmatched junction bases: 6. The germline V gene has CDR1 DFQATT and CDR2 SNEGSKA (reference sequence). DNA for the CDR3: TGCAGTGCTAGAGATATAGCGGGAGGAGGAAATGAGCAGTTCTTC. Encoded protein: CSARDIAGGGNEQFF.

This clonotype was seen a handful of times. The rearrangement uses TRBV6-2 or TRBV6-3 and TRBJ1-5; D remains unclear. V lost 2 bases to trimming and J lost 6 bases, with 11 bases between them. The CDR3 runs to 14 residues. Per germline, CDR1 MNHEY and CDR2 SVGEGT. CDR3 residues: CASSYKDSPQPQHF. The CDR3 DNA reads TGTGCCAGCAGTTACAAGGACTCCCCTCAGCCCCAGCATTTT.

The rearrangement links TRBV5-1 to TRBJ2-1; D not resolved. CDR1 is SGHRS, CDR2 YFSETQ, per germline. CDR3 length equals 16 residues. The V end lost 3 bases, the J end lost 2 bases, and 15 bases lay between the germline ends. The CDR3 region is CASSSAGSTPYNEQFF. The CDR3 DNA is TGCGCCAGCAGCTCGGCCGGATCCACCCCCTACAATGAGCAGTTCTTC.

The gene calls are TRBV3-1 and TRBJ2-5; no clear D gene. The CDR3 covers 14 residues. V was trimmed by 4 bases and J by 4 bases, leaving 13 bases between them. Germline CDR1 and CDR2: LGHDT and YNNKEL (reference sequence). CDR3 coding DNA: TGTGCCAGCAGCCGCCGGCGCTTGGGAGAGACCCAGTACTTC. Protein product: CASSRRRLGETQYF.

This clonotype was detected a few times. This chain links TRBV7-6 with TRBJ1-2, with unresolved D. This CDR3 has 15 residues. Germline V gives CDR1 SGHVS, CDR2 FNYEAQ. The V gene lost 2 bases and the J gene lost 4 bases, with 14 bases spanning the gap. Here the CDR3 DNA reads TGTGCCAGCAGCTTACGGGCCGGTCCAATCTATGGCTACACCTTC. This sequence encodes CASSLRAGPIYGYTF.

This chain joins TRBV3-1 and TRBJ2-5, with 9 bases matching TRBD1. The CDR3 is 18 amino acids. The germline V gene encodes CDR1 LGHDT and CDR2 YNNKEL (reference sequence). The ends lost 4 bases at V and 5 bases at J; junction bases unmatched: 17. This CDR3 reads CASSPQFSRTGGMETQYF. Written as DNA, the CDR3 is TGTGCCAGCAGCCCACAGTTTAGTCGTACAGGGGGCATGGAGACCCAGTACTTC.

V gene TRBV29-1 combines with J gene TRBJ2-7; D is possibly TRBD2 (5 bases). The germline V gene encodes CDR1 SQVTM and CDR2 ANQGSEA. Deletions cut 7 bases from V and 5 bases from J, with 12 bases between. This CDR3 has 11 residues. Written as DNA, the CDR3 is TGCAGCGCCCGGACTGCTGACGAGCAGTACGTC. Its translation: CSARTADEQYV.

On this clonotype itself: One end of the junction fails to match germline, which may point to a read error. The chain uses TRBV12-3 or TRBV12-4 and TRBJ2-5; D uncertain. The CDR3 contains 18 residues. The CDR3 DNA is TGTGCCCGCAGTTTCGGCGGTGGGCGAGGCCTAAAGGGAGAGACCCAGTACTTC. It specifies CARSFGGGRGLKGETQYF.

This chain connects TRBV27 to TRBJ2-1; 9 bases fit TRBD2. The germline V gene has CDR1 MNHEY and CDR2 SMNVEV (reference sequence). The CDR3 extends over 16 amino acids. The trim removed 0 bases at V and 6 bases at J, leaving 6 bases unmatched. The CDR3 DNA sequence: TGTGCCAGCAGTTTATCGTATCGCGGGAGGGCCAATGAGCAGTTCTTC. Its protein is CASSLSYRGRANEQFF.

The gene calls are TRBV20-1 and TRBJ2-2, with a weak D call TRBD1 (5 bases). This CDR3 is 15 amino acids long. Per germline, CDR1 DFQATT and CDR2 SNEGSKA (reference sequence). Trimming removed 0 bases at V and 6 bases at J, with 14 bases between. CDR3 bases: TGCAGTGCTAGAGATCTAACGACAGCTGCCGGGGAGCTGTTTTTT. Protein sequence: CSARDLTTAAGELFF.

The CDR3 reads CAAHPDKTGTASNEQFF. As DNA, the CDR3 is TGTGCCGCTCATCCCGACAAGACCGGGACAGCAAGCAATGAGCAGTTCTTC. The J gene is TRBJ2-1, the V gene TRBV30, with 7 nucleotides matching TRBD1. CDR3 length: 17 amino acids. V lost 8 bases to trimming and J lost 6 bases; unmatched junction nucleotides: 22. The germline V gene has CDR1 GTSNPN and CDR2 SVGIG (reference sequence).

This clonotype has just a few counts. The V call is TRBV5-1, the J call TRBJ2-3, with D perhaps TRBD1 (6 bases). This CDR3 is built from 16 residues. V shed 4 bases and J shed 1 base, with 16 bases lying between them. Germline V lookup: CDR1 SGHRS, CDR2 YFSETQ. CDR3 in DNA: TGCGCCAGCAGCATTGATGGGGGCCATGGCACAGATACGCAGTATTTT. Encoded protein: CASSIDGGHGTDTQYF.

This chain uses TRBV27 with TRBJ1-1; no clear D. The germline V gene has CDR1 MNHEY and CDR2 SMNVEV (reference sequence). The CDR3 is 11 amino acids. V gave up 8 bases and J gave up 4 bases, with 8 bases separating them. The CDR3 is CASWWGTEAFF. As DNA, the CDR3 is TGTGCCAGCTGGTGGGGCACTGAAGCTTTCTTT.

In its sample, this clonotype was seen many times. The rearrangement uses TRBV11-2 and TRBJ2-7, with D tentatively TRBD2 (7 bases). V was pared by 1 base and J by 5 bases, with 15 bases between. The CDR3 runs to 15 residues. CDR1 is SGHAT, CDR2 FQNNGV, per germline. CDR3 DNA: TGTGCCAGCAGCTTAGCGGGGGGCTTCCTGGACGAGCAGTACGTC. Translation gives CASSLAGGFLDEQYV.

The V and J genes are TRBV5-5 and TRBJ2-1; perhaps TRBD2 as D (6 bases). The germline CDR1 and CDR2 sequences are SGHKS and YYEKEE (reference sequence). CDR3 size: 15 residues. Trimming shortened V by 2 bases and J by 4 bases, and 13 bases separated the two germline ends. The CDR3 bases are TGTGCCAGCAGCTTCCGGGAGTTCGGGTACAATGAGCAGTTCTTC. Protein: CASSFREFGYNEQFF.

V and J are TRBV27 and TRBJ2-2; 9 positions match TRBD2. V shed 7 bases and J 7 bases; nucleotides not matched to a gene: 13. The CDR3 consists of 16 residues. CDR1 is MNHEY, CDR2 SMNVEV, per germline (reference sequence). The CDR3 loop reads CASKLSGRTVVGELFF. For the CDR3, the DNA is TGTGCCAGCAAACTTAGCGGGAGAACGGTTGTCGGGGAGCTGTTTTTT.

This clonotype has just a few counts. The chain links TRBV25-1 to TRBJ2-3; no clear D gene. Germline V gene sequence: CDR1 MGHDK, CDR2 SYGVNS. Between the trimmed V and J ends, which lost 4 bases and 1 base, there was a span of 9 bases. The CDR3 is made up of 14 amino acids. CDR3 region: CASSGPYGTDTQYF. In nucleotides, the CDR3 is TGTGCCAGCAGTGGACCGTATGGCACAGATACGCAGTATTTT. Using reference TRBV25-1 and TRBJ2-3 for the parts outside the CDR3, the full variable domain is EADIYQTPRYLVIGTGKKITLECSQTMGHDKMYWYQQDPGMELHLIHYSYGVNSTEKGDLSSESTVSRIRTEHFPLTLESARPSHTSQYLCASSGPYGTDTQYFGPGTRLTVL.

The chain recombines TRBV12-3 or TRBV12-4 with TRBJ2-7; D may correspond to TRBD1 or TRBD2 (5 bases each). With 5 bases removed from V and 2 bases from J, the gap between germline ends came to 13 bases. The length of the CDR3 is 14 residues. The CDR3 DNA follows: TGTGCCAGCAGTCCCGGGACGATTGCCTACGAGCAGTACTTC. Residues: CASSPGTIAYEQYF.

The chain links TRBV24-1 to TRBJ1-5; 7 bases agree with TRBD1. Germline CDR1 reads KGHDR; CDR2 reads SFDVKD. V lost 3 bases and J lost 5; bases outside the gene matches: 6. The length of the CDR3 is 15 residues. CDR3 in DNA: TGTGCCACCAGTGATACAGCGACAGGGTATCAGCCCCAGCATTTT. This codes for CATSDTATGYQPQHF.

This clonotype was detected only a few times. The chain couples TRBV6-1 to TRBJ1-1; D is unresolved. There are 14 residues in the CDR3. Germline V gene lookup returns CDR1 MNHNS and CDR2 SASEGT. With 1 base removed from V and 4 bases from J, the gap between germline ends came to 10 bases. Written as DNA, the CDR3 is TGTGCCAGCAGTGAAGGATTTGGGTTCACTGAAGCTTTCTTT. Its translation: CASSEGFGFTEAFF.

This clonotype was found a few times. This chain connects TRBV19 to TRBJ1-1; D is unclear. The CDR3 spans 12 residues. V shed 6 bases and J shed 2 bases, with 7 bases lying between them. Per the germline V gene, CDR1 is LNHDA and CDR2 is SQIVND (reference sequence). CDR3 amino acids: CASSHGNTEAFF. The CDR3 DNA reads TGTGCCAGTAGCCACGGTAACACTGAAGCTTTCTTT. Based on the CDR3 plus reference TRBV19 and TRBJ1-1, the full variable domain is DGGITQSPKYLFRKEGQNVTLSCEQNLNHDAMYWYRQDPGQGLRLIYYSQIVNDFQKGDIAEGYSVSREKKESFPLTVTSAQKNPTAFYLCASSHGNTEAFFGQGTRLTVV.